This T cell receptor beta chain was identified during a study of cytotoxic CD8 clonotypes in ibrutinib-treated CLL. The overall study: There were 10 to 11 relapsed/refractory patients and about 15 treatment-naive patients, and 17 to 18 were IGHV unmutated. Median treatment time before response sampling was 12 months, range 6 to 36.

As to this clone: Its target is unknown.

Germline loops: CDR1 GTSNPN, CDR2 SVGIG (reference sequence). The CDR3 is made up of 10 amino acids. V gave up 7 bases and J gave up 7 bases, with 7 bases separating them. Findings and caveats of the study: At progression, clonality fell back toward baseline after rising at ibrutinib response.

Here immunoSEQ multiplex PCR was the method, and the copy in TCRdb shows in-frame clones only, minus some. Of approximately 50,000 clones in the sample, 50% to 60% were seen once. This TCR derives from a human donor with chronic lymphocytic leukemia. The sequencing here drew on PBMCs, taken at disease progression, from a patient treated with ibrutinib. The rearrangement uses TRBV30 and TRBJ2-2, with no clear D. CDR3 in amino acids: CAFKDGELFF. The CDR3, as DNA: TGTGCCTTTAAGGACGGGGAGCTGTTTTTT.